Following are 32 T cell receptor beta chains from one sample sequenced in a study of blood T cell dynamics during melanoma immunotherapy (dated by TCRdb to the early 2020s). The receptor library was made with the immunoSEQ multiplex PCR assay. TCRdb holds this immuneACCESS table with in-frame rearrangements only. Some clones are missing; in checked studies, unresolved V genes explain under half, and the rest has no known cause. In this sample the table shows a few thousand clones, approximately 83% of which occur a single time. In total, the top ten clones hold 33% of the sample. The time point label here, explained by the study, means: pre-treatment baseline. Sample: blood, taken from a patient treated with checkpoint blockade. The receptors were sampled from a human donor with melanoma.

The chain couples TRBV7-2 to TRBJ2-7; 7 bases match TRBD2. This CDR3 is 13 amino acids long. J lost 6 bases, V lost 2 bases, and 4 bases had no gene match. Germline CDR1 is SGHTA and CDR2 is FQGNSA. The CDR3 sequence is CASSLQGGSEQYF. The CDR3 DNA sequence: TGTGCCAGCAGCTTACAGGGAGGGAGCGAGCAGTACTTC.

This chain links TRBV19 with TRBJ2-7; perhaps TRBD2 as D (6 bases). CDR1 is LNHDA and CDR2 is SQIVND in the germline V gene (reference sequence). Trimming cost V 5 bases and J 2 bases, with 10 bases left between them. The CDR3 has 13 amino acids. This CDR3 is CASSLRDPYEQYF. CDR3 nucleotide sequence: TGTGCCAGTAGTTTGCGGGACCCCTACGAGCAGTACTTC. Variable domain in full (rest from reference TRBV19 and TRBJ2-7): DGGITQSPKYLFRKEGQNVTLSCEQNLNHDAMYWYRQDPGQGLRLIYYSQIVNDFQKGDIAEGYSVSREKKESFPLTVTSAQKNPTAFYLCASSLRDPYEQYFGPGTRLTVT.

This chain links TRBV11-2 with TRBJ2-5, with 11 bases lining up with TRBD2. This CDR3 comprises 12 residues. After removal of 3 bases from V and 11 bases from J, the junction contained 2 bases not matched to a gene. Germline V gene lookup returns CDR1 SGHAT and CDR2 FQNNGV. This CDR3 reads CASSFTSGSQYF. The CDR3 DNA reads as TGTGCCAGCAGCTTTACTAGCGGGAGTCAGTACTTC. Full variable domain (remainder filled in from reference TRBV11-2 and TRBJ2-5): EAGVAQSPRYKIIEKRQSVAFWCNPISGHATLYWYQQILGQGPKLLIQFQNNGVVDDSQLPKDRFSAERLKGVDSTLKIQPAKLEDSAVYLCASSFTSGSQYFGPGTRLLVL.

The chain is built from TRBV27 and TRBJ1-5; no firm D call. Germline V gene sequence: CDR1 MNHEY, CDR2 SMNVEV (reference sequence). V dropped 4 bases and J dropped 6 bases, with 10 bases sitting between them. The length of the CDR3 is 13 residues. The CDR3 coding sequence is TGTGCCAGCAGTTCGTCGGTTGGTCAGCCCCAGCATTTT. This encodes CASSSSVGQPQHF.

The chain recombines TRBV30 with TRBJ1-4, with TRBD1 matching over 7 bases. CDR1 is GTSNPN, CDR2 SVGIG, per germline (reference sequence). The CDR3 spans 18 residues. The V segment lost 2 bases and the J segment 8 bases; nucleotides outside the gene matches: 20. CDR3 region: CAWSPQLSSRQGGEKLFF. The CDR3 DNA reads TGTGCCTGGAGTCCTCAACTCAGTTCCCGACAGGGTGGGGAAAAACTGTTTTTT.

V gene TRBV6-1 combines with J gene TRBJ2-3; perhaps TRBD2 as D (5 bases). Germline loops: CDR1 MNHNS, CDR2 SASEGT. CDR3 length equals 15 residues. Trimming took 3 bases from V and 5 from J, leaving 15 bases between them. CDR3 region: CASSELRGLQDTQYF. CDR3 DNA sequence: TGTGCCAGCAGTGAGCTTCGAGGACTCCAAGATACGCAGTATTTT.

The chain joins TRBV5-1 to TRBJ2-7, with TRBD1 matching 10 bases. J gave up 6 bases and V 2 bases, and 5 bases lay outside the gene matches. This CDR3 has 14 residues. CDR1 and CDR2 from the germline V gene are SGHRS and YFSETQ. CDR3 coding DNA: TGCGCCAGCAGCTTCGGGACAGGGGCGGGCGAGCAGTACTTC. This translates into CASSFGTGAGEQYF.

As DNA, the CDR3 is TGTGCCAGCAGCTTAGTGGCGGCTTTTAGCAATCAGCCCCAGCATTTT. Translating gives CASSLVAAFSNQPQHF. The chain carries TRBV7-2 and TRBJ1-5; D is uncertain. This CDR3 comprises 16 residues. Trimming took 1 base from V and 0 from J, leaving 10 bases between them. Per the germline V gene, CDR1 is SGHTA and CDR2 is FQGNSA.

V is TRBV9 and J is TRBJ2-3; 8 nucleotides match TRBD1. This CDR3 region has 16 residues. The germline V gene has CDR1 SGDLS and CDR2 YYNGEE. Trimming removed 3 bases from V and 3 bases from J; junction bases left unmatched: 9. The CDR3 DNA reads as TGTGCCAGCAGCGATGACAGGGGAGTCCTAACAGATACGCAGTATTTT. Protein product: CASSDDRGVLTDTQYF. The full variable domain, in which reference TRBV9 and TRBJ2-3 provide the parts outside the CDR3, is DSGVTQTPKHLITATGQRVTLRCSPRSGDLSVYWYQQSLDQGLQFLIQYYNGEERAKGNILERFSAQQFPDLHSELNLSSLELGDSALYFCASSDDRGVLTDTQYFGPGTRLTVL.

The chain has TRBV30 and TRBJ2-2, with 7 nucleotides matching TRBD2. With 3 bases clipped from V and 2 bases from J, the junction kept 12 bases outside the gene matches. The germline V gene has CDR1 GTSNPN and CDR2 SVGIG (reference sequence). The CDR3 covers 17 residues. The CDR3 here is CAWSGGRARSNTGELFF. DNA for the CDR3: TGTGCCTGGAGCGGGGGGAGGGCCCGATCTAACACCGGGGAGCTGTTTTTT.

This clone was recorded a few times. The rearrangement links TRBV18 to TRBJ1-2; D perhaps matches TRBD1 (5 bases). The CDR3 has 13 residues. Germline V gives CDR1 KGHSH, CDR2 LQKENI. Trimming took off 5 bases at V and 2 bases at J, with 9 bases between the two ends. CDR3 sequence: CASSTTENYGYTF. The DNA for the CDR3 is TGTGCCAGCTCAACGACAGAGAACTATGGCTACACCTTC.

This clone has only a few counts. V usage is TRBV7-8 and J usage is TRBJ2-3; the D is unclear. Germline CDR1 reads SGHVS; CDR2 reads FQNEAQ. The CDR3 has 13 residues. Trimming took off 5 bases at V and 2 bases at J, with 8 bases between the two ends. CDR3 sequence reads: CASSPDTTDTQYF. CDR3 DNA sequence: TGTGCCAGCAGCCCTGACACCACAGATACGCAGTATTTT.

This rearrangement joins TRBV28 to TRBJ2-3; D is possibly TRBD1 (6 bases). The germline gives CDR1 MDHEN, CDR2 SYDVKM. The CDR3 runs to 14 residues. Deletions cut 3 bases from V and 3 bases from J, with 10 bases between. The CDR3 DNA sequence: TGTGCCAGCAGTTTTTTACAGGGAACAGATACGCAGTATTTT. Protein sequence: CASSFLQGTDTQYF.

J is TRBJ2-3 and V is TRBV6-5; the D is unclear. Deletions cut 8 bases from V and 1 base from J, with 10 bases between. This CDR3 has 13 amino acids. Germline V gives CDR1 MNHEY, CDR2 SVGAGI. For the CDR3, the DNA is TGTGCCAGCTCGAGATCTCGCACAGATACGCAGTATTTT. It codes for CASSRSRTDTQYF.

The chain uses TRBV5-1 and TRBJ2-7; tentatively, D is TRBD1 (5 bases). V was cut by 3 bases and J by 0 bases, with 7 bases left in between. Per the germline V gene, CDR1 is SGHRS and CDR2 is YFSETQ. The CDR3 length is 13 residues. The chain's CDR3 is CASSWGNSYEQYF. The CDR3 bases are TGCGCCAGCAGCTGGGGCAACTCCTACGAGCAGTACTTC.

A single count supports this clone. The V call is TRBV9, the J call TRBJ2-7, with a tentative D call TRBD2 (5 bases). V gave up 2 bases and J gave up 5 bases, with 11 bases separating them. Germline V gene lookup returns CDR1 SGDLS and CDR2 YYNGEE. The CDR3 totals 13 residues. The DNA of the CDR3 is TGTGCCAGCAGCGTCGGGATTTACAACGAGCAGTACTTC. This translates into CASSVGIYNEQYF.

The chain links TRBV5-4 to TRBJ2-3; D unresolved. Trimming took 1 base from V and 6 from J, leaving 21 bases between them. CDR1 is SGHNT, CDR2 YYREEE, per germline (reference sequence). The CDR3 runs 17 residues. CDR3 sequence (DNA): TGTGCCAGCAGCTTGTTTCCGAGGTCAGAATATTCCGATACGCAGTATTTT. It translates to CASSLFPRSEYSDTQYF.

CDR3 DNA sequence: TGTGCCAGCATCCTAGCGGGAGGGTCCACAGATACGCAGTATTTT. Protein: CASILAGGSTDTQYF. The chain joins TRBV7-2 to TRBJ2-3; 12 bases align to TRBD2. Per germline, CDR1 SGHTA and CDR2 FQGNSA. V was clipped by 7 bases and J by 2 bases; unmatched bases: 4. This CDR3 has 15 residues.

This chain joins TRBV5-6 and TRBJ1-4; TRBD1 is a possible D gene (5 bases). CDR3 size: 14 residues. The V and J ends lost 0 bases and 8 bases respectively, with 11 bases between them. Germline V gene lookup returns CDR1 SGHDT and CDR2 YYEEEE. CDR3 sequence: CASSLVGVGEKLFF. DNA for the CDR3: TGTGCCAGCAGCTTGGTAGGGGTCGGGGAAAAACTGTTTTTT.

V usage is TRBV7-2 and J usage is TRBJ2-1; 12 bases line up with TRBD1. Germline V gene sequence: CDR1 SGHTA, CDR2 FQGNSA. CDR3 size: 16 residues. The junction had 11 bases not matched to a gene; V was cut back by 7 bases and J by 7 bases. In DNA form, the CDR3 reads TGTGCCAGCACTCCTCCGGGACAGGGGGCGCGGAATGAGCAGTTCTTC. Its translation: CASTPPGQGARNEQFF.

The chain employs TRBV6-5 and TRBJ1-2; D not resolved. CDR1 and CDR2 from the germline V gene are MNHEY and SVGAGI. V was pared by 2 bases and J by 0 bases, with 1 base between. This CDR3 is built from 12 residues. This CDR3 is CASSYTNYGYTF. As DNA, the CDR3 is TGTGCCAGCAGTTACACTAACTATGGCTACACCTTC.

This chain links TRBV28 with TRBJ1-6, with D possibly TRBD1 on 6 matching bases. CDR1 MDHEN and CDR2 SYDVKM come from the germline V gene. This CDR3 contains 13 residues. Trimming cost V 6 bases and J 9 bases, with 12 bases left between them. CDR3 bases: TGTGCCAGCAGGGCACCAGGGGTTTCACCCCTCCACTTT. Amino acid sequence: CASRAPGVSPLHF.

In this sample, this clone turned up once. The gene calls are TRBV7-2 and TRBJ1-2; D might be TRBD1 (5 bases). The CDR3 sequence is 16 residues long. CDR1 and CDR2 from the germline V gene are SGHTA and FQGNSA. V gave up 0 bases and J gave up 8 bases, with 19 bases separating them. CDR3 coding DNA: TGTGCCAGCAGCTTAGCCGGGGCGGACCGTCCCGGAGGCTACACCTTC. This codes for CASSLAGADRPGGYTF.

The chain uses TRBV5-6 and TRBJ1-5; 9 bases map to TRBD1. The junction had 2 bases not matched to a gene; V was cut back by 0 bases and J by 4 bases. The CDR3 is 15 amino acids. Germline assignment: CDR1 SGHDT and CDR2 YYEEEE. The CDR3 DNA reads TGTGCCAGCAGCTTGGGGGACAGGGTTAATCAGCCCCAGCATTTT. It is translated as CASSLGDRVNQPQHF.

The chain uses TRBV10-3 and TRBJ1-2, with D possibly being TRBD1 (6 bases). Germline values: CDR1 ENHRY, CDR2 SYGVKD. Trimming cost V 4 bases and J 6 bases, with 9 bases left between them. This CDR3 comprises 12 residues. CDR3 DNA: TGTGCCATCAGTGCGGCAGGGGATGGCTACACCTTC. This codes for CAISAAGDGYTF.

This clone appeared a single time. The chain employs TRBV7-3 and TRBJ1-2; D not certain. V dropped 5 bases and J dropped 0 bases, with 13 bases sitting between them. The CDR3 spans 15 residues. CDR1 is SGHTA and CDR2 is FQGTGA in the germline V gene. CDR3 nucleotide sequence: TGTGCCAGCAGCGGGAGGACGGTCACTAACTATGGCTACACCTTC. Translated: CASSGRTVTNYGYTF.

This clone showed up just a few times. V usage is TRBV7-9 and J usage is TRBJ1-5; D not certain. V was trimmed by 4 bases and J by 6 bases, leaving 10 bases between them. CDR1 is SEHNR and CDR2 is FQNEAQ in the germline V gene (reference sequence). The CDR3 length is 13 residues. The CDR3 reads CASSYESGQPQHF. For the CDR3, the DNA is TGTGCCAGCAGCTACGAGTCCGGTCAGCCCCAGCATTTT.

This rearrangement joins TRBV6-5 to TRBJ1-5, with 7 positions matching TRBD1. The CDR3 is made up of 13 amino acids. V was pared by 6 bases and J by 5 bases, with 4 bases of the junction left unmatched. Germline V CDR1 and CDR2: MNHEY, SVGAGI. CDR3 DNA sequence: TGTGCCAGCAGAGCAGACAGGGATCAGCCCCAGCATTTT. Translating gives CASRADRDQPQHF.

This chain connects TRBV7-2 to TRBJ1-5; D might be TRBD1 (6 bases). CDR3 size: 14 residues. The germline V gene has CDR1 SGHTA and CDR2 FQGNSA. The V and J ends lost 5 bases and 2 bases respectively, with 10 bases between them. CDR3 bases: TGTGCCAGCAGCCTATACAGGGGCAATCAGCCCCAGCATTTT. It yields the protein CASSLYRGNQPQHF.

The V call is TRBV7-2, the J call TRBJ2-7; the match to TRBD1 covers 7 bases. The germline V gene has CDR1 SGHTA and CDR2 FQGNSA. J lost 5 bases, V lost 5 bases, and 9 bases had no gene match. CDR3 length: 14 amino acids. CDR3 sequence: CASSTQQGTNEQYF. CDR3 coding DNA: TGTGCCAGCAGCACCCAACAGGGGACGAACGAGCAGTACTTC.

This chain uses TRBV30 with TRBJ2-1; possibly TRBD1 for D (7 bases). Per germline, CDR1 GTSNPN and CDR2 SVGIG (reference sequence). The CDR3 runs 12 residues. Trimming pared 4 bases from V and 7 bases from J, leaving 11 bases between. The CDR3 DNA sequence: TGTGCCTGGAATCAGGGGGGTAATGAGCAGTTCTTC. Its protein is CAWNQGGNEQFF. Supplemented by reference TRBV30 and TRBJ2-1, the full variable domain reads SQTIHQWPATLVQPVGSPLSLECTVEGTSNPNLYWYRQAAGRGLQLLFYSVGIGQISSEVPQNLSASRPQDRQFILSSKKLLLSDSGFYLCAWNQGGNEQFFGPGTRLTVL.

The gene calls are TRBV5-5 and TRBJ2-5; 9 positions agree with TRBD2. This CDR3 is 18 amino acids long. Unmatched junction bases numbered 18, after V lost 4 bases and J lost 5 bases. Germline assignment: CDR1 SGHKS and CDR2 YYEKEE (reference sequence). The CDR3 sequence: CASSQDGGGRAYLETQYF. DNA of the CDR3: TGTGCCAGCAGCCAAGACGGGGGCGGGAGGGCCTATTTGGAGACCCAGTACTTC.